A selection of T cell receptor beta chains follows, all from one sample in a study of cytomegalovirus exposure and HLA in healthy donors. Libraries were prepared by immunoSEQ multiplex PCR; TCRdb keeps only in-frame clonotypes and omits some of them. Found here are some 90,000 clones, 96% of them singletons; the top ten hold roughly 0.82%. What was sequenced was PBMCs. The receptor set was obtained from a young man in good health and CMV-seronegative. Each CDR3 is given with its conserved first and last residue. A D gene is named only where the DNA matches it firmly. Size is stated for part of the rows, as once, few or many counts, or as a class when the clone is expanded.

V: TRBV30
D: TRBD1
size: .
J: TRBJ2-7
DNA: TGTGCCTGGAGTCCGGACAGGGGAACCTTTTACGAGCAGTACTTC
CDR3: CAWSPDRGTFYEQYF

V: TRBV19
D: TRBD2
size: once
J: TRBJ2-7
DNA: TGTGCCAGTAAGCTGCGGCTAGCGGGAGGGCATTACGAGCAGTACTTC
CDR3: CASKLRLAGGHYEQYF

V: TRBV19
D: .
size: .
J: TRBJ2-1
DNA: TGTGCCAGTAGTCGGTGGCGGGGCCCGAACAATGAGCAGTTCTTC
CDR3: CASSRWRGPNNEQFF

V: TRBV5-6
D: TRBD1
size: .
J: TRBJ2-6
DNA: TGTGCCAGCAGCTTGACAGGGGCTGGGGCCAACGTCCTGACTTTC
CDR3: CASSLTGAGANVLTF

V: TRBV4-1
D: .
size: .
J: TRBJ2-1
DNA: TGCGCCAGCAGCCAAGAGGAAGCGGCCTCCTACAATGAGCAGTTCTTC
CDR3: CASSQEEAASYNEQFF

V: TRBV9
D: .
size: .
J: TRBJ2-3
DNA: TGTGCCAGCAGCGACCCTAGCGAGATTTACACAGATACGCAGTATTTT
CDR3: CASSDPSEIYTDTQYF

V: TRBV30
D: .
size: .
J: TRBJ1-1
DNA: TGTGCCTGGAGTTCCAACACGGAGGAAGCTTTCTTT
CDR3: CAWSSNTEEAFF

V: TRBV30
D: TRBD1
size: .
J: TRBJ1-3
DNA: TGTGCCTGGACTTGGGACAGCAGAAACACCATATATTTT
CDR3: CAWTWDSRNTIYF

V: TRBV30
D: .
size: few
J: TRBJ1-3
DNA: TGTGCCTGGATTGCAGGGAACTCTGGAAACACCATATATTTT
CDR3: CAWIAGNSGNTIYF

V: TRBV7-9
D: .
size: .
J: TRBJ1-2
DNA: TGTGCCAGCAGCTTAGTCCTTTCGACAGACGGCTACACCTTC
CDR3: CASSLVLSTDGYTF

V: TRBV9
D: .
size: .
J: TRBJ2-1
DNA: TGTGCCAGCAGCGCCCTCCTCTACAATGAGCAGTTCTTC
CDR3: CASSALLYNEQFF

V: TRBV28
D: TRBD2
size: .
J: TRBJ2-7
DNA: TGTGCCAGCAGTTTTCCACGATCGGGACTATCCTACGAGCAGTACTTC
CDR3: CASSFPRSGLSYEQYF

V: TRBV4-1
D: .
size: .
J: TRBJ2-3
DNA: TGCGCCAGCAGCCAAGAAGGGACATGGGCCGCAGATACGCAGTATTTT
CDR3: CASSQEGTWAADTQYF

V: TRBV6-5
D: .
size: .
J: TRBJ1-1
DNA: TGTGCCAGCAGTAAAAAGACGGGTGAAGCTTTCTTT
CDR3: CASSKKTGEAFF

V: TRBV18
D: TRBD1
size: .
J: TRBJ1-5
DNA: TGTGCCAGCTCACGCGGACAGGGCGACTCCAATCAGCCCCAGCATTTT
CDR3: CASSRGQGDSNQPQHF

V: TRBV2
D: TRBD1
size: .
J: TRBJ2-3
DNA: TGTGCCAGCAGTGAATCCTGGACAGGGGAACTGGTAGATACGCAGTATTTT
CDR3: CASSESWTGELVDTQYF

V: TRBV6-4
D: TRBD1
size: .
J: TRBJ1-2
DNA: TGTGCCAGCAGGGGACAGGGGGCTTATGGCTACACCTTC
CDR3: CASRGQGAYGYTF

V: TRBV29-1
D: TRBD1
size: .
J: TRBJ1-5
DNA: TGCAGCGTGGTACAGGGGGCTGGCAATCAGCCCCAGCATTTT
CDR3: CSVVQGAGNQPQHF

V: TRBV6-1
D: TRBD1
size: .
J: TRBJ1-1
DNA: TGTGCCGGGGTCAAGACAGGGGGCTCTGAAGCTTTCTTT
CDR3: CAGVKTGGSEAFF

V: TRBV6-4
D: .
size: .
J: TRBJ2-3
DNA: TGTGCCAGCAGTGAACGGGGGTACCCAGATACGCAGTATTTT
CDR3: CASSERGYPDTQYF

V: TRBV5-6
D: .
size: .
J: TRBJ1-1
DNA: TGTGCCAGCAGCTTGGGGACAGCGACGAACACTGAAGCTTTCTTT
CDR3: CASSLGTATNTEAFF

V: TRBV5-1
D: TRBD1
size: .
J: TRBJ2-7
DNA: TGCGCCAGCAGCTTGGGTGACAGGGCCCACGAGCAGTACTTC
CDR3: CASSLGDRAHEQYF

V: TRBV9
D: TRBD2
size: .
J: TRBJ2-3
DNA: TGTGCCACCTCCGGGACTAGCGGGACTGGCACAGATACGCAGTATTTT
CDR3: CATSGTSGTGTDTQYF

V: TRBV28
D: .
size: .
J: TRBJ1-5
DNA: TGTGCCAGCAGTCGGACTTCTTCCGATCAGCCCCAGCATTTT
CDR3: CASSRTSSDQPQHF

V: TRBV9
D: TRBD2
size: .
J: TRBJ2-3
DNA: TGTGCCAGCAGCGCAGATCAGCGGGAGGGCACAGATACGCAGTATTTT
CDR3: CASSADQREGTDTQYF

V: TRBV27
D: .
size: .
J: TRBJ2-2
DNA: TGTGCCAGCAGTTTCTTACAAGGGGAGCTGTTTTTT
CDR3: CASSFLQGELFF

V: TRBV11-3
D: .
size: .
J: TRBJ2-1
DNA: TGTGCCAGCAGCTTAGGTCGCCGGGGCTCCTACAATGAGCAGTTCTTC
CDR3: CASSLGRRGSYNEQFF

V: TRBV7-3
D: .
size: once
J: TRBJ1-1
DNA: TGTGCCAGCAGCTTATCCCCCATGAACACTGAAGCTTTCTTT
CDR3: CASSLSPMNTEAFF